The 8 T cell receptor beta chains listed next were all sequenced from one sample in a study of blood T cells in healthy people across ages. The use of a sample-barcoded 5' primer and a J-beta primer mix characterized a second PCR of about 7 to 12 cycles. Each CDR3 protein is one row after TCRdb ran MiXCR on the 5' RACE reads. The repertoire has 650,000 to 800,000 distinct CDR3 sequences, around 45% of them found once; the top ten carry approximately 19%. The sequencing input was blood. The receptor source for this set is a man aged 55 to 70 in good health.

The chain recombines TRBV4-3 with TRBJ2-1, with 7 bases aligning to TRBD2. CDR1 LGHNA and CDR2 YSLEER come from the germline V gene. V lost 1 base and J lost 4; bases outside the gene matches: 4. This CDR3 spans 15 amino acids. The chain's CDR3 is CASSQGGGQYNEQFF. The CDR3 DNA follows: TGCGCCAGCAGCCAAGGGGGGGGTCAGTACAATGAGCAGTTCTTC.

The chain couples TRBV27 to TRBJ2-6; the match to TRBD1 covers 10 bases. Germline V gene lookup returns CDR1 MNHEY and CDR2 SMNVEV (reference sequence). The V and J ends lost 7 bases and 0 bases, in that order; junction bases with no gene match: 12. The CDR3 is made up of 19 amino acids. CDR3 sequence (DNA): TGTGCCAGCACTAGCGTGTTAGGACAGGGGGACTCTGGGGCCAACGTCCTGACTTTC. Protein product: CASTSVLGQGDSGANVLTF.

This chain uses TRBV12-3 or TRBV12-4 with TRBJ2-2; D is tentatively TRBD1 or TRBD2 (5 bases each). V shed 4 bases and J shed 4 bases, with 13 bases lying between them. The CDR3 is made up of 15 amino acids. The CDR3 protein is CASSSGTRATGELFF. The CDR3 DNA sequence: TGTGCCAGCAGTTCCGGGACCCGGGCCACCGGGGAGCTGTTTTTT.

As for this clonotype: The junction and the germline gene differ at one end; a read error may be behind it. The rearrangement links TRBV10-3 to TRBJ2-2; tentatively, D is TRBD1 (7 bases). CDR3 length: 14 residues. From germline, CDR1 is ENHRY and CDR2 SYGVKD. The CDR3 reads CAILRTGGTGGLFF. CDR3 DNA sequence: TGTGCCATCCTACGGACAGGAGGCACCGGGGGGCTGTTTTTT.

The chain uses TRBV30 and TRBJ2-7; the D is unclear. CDR3 size: 13 residues. Trimming removed 0 bases from V and 7 bases from J, with 13 bases in between. Per the germline V gene, CDR1 is GTSNPN and CDR2 is SVGIG (reference sequence). The CDR3 coding sequence is TGTGCCTGGAGTGTACTTTTTATGGGGGAGCAGTACTTC. Protein sequence: CAWSVLFMGEQYF.

This chain links TRBV20-1 with TRBJ2-1; maybe TRBD1 (6 bases). The V and J ends lost 6 bases and 3 bases respectively, with 15 bases between them. This CDR3 contains 14 residues. Germline CDR1 is DFQATT and CDR2 is SNEGSKA (reference sequence). CDR3: CSAGGQGHYNEQFF. CDR3 DNA: TGCAGTGCCGGCGGCCAGGGGCACTACAATGAGCAGTTCTTC.

The table lists this clonotype with a count of one. The V gene is TRBV4-1, the J gene TRBJ2-7; TRBD2 agrees at 13 bases. Looked up from germline, CDR1 is MGHRA and CDR2 is YSYEKL. The CDR3 is 16 residues long. After removal of 3 bases from V and 5 bases from J, the junction contained 7 bases not matched to a gene. In nucleotides, the CDR3 is TGCGCCAGCAGCCATACTAGCGGGGGGGCCGGGGACGAGCAGTACTTC. This encodes CASSHTSGGAGDEQYF.

In this sample, this clonotype turned up a few times. The chain joins TRBV6-2 or TRBV6-3 to TRBJ2-7; TRBD1 is a possible D gene (6 bases). Germline loops: CDR1 MNHEY, CDR2 SVGEGT. The length of the CDR3 is 14 residues. V gave up 5 bases and J gave up 1 base, with 12 bases separating them. Here the CDR3 reads CASSLRDTSYEQYF. The CDR3 DNA reads as TGTGCCAGCAGTCTCCGGGACACATCCTACGAGCAGTACTTC.